The rows below give T cell receptor beta chains drawn from one sample of a study of glioma-infiltrating T cells after dendritic cell vaccination. Generated by immunoSEQ multiplex PCR, the TCRdb table keeps only in-frame clones and is missing some. This table holds roughly 100,000 clones, more than 70% found once. The sample in question was blood, obtained before dendritic cell vaccination. All receptors come from a human donor with glioblastoma. Each CDR3 is given with its conserved first and last residue. Fields, in order: CDR3 DNA, CDR3 protein, J gene, V gene, clone size, D gene. A D gene is named only where the DNA matches it firmly. Only part of the rows carry a size: once, few, many, or a class if the clone is expanded.

TGTGCCAGCAGTTACGGGGGGCTAGCGGGAGATACGCAGTATTTT CASSYGGLAGDTQYF TRBJ2-3 TRBV6-6 - TRBD2
TGTGCCAGCAGCCCGCACCCGGGACAGGGCCACTATGGCTACACCTTC CASSPHPGQGHYGYTF TRBJ1-2 TRBV5-5 - TRBD1
TGTGCCACCAGCAGAGGAACAGGGAATAACGAGCAGTACTTC CATSRGTGNNEQYF TRBJ2-7 TRBV15 - -
TGTGCCAGCTCACTAGCGGGGGCCCTCGATGAGCAGTTCTTC CASSLAGALDEQFF TRBJ2-1 TRBV18 few TRBD2
TGTGCCAGCAAACTGGGACTCGCTGGGGACGAGCAGTACTTC CASKLGLAGDEQYF TRBJ2-7 TRBV27 - -
TGTGCCAGCAGTAAGGGAGAGGACACTGAAGCTTTCTTT CASSKGEDTEAFF TRBJ1-1 TRBV7-7 - -
TGTGCCAGCAGCTTGGGGGGTAGCGGGAGAGCAGATACGCAGTATTTT CASSLGGSGRADTQYF TRBJ2-3 TRBV5-4 once TRBD2
TGTGCCAGCAGCTTCCCTCCCTGGCGGGAGGGCTACTACGAGCAGTACTTC CASSFPPWREGYYEQYF TRBJ2-7 TRBV11-1 - TRBD2
TGTGCCAGTAGTATAAACACCAACTCCTATAATTCACCCCTCCACTTT CASSINTNSYNSPLHF TRBJ1-6 TRBV19 - -
TGTGCCATCAGAGTAACCACCCCAGGGGGCAGCTCTAACTATGGCTACACCTTC CAIRVTTPGGSSNYGYTF TRBJ1-2 TRBV10-3 - TRBD1